These 10 T cell receptor beta chains were sequenced from one sample in a study of blood T cell repertoires in COVID-19. Clones were sequenced by immunoSEQ multiplex PCR, and TCRdb holds only the in-frame ones, with some missing. The sample has fewer than 300,000 clones; roughly 86% are singletons. Input material: peripheral blood. The receptors were gathered from a man aged 18 to 29 with active or convalescent COVID-19.

The chain joins TRBV19 to TRBJ1-5, with D possibly TRBD1 on 5 matching bases. Germline CDR1 is LNHDA and CDR2 is SQIVND (reference sequence). The CDR3 is 13 amino acids. Trimming pared 6 bases from V and 6 bases from J, leaving 12 bases between. The CDR3 nucleotides are TGTGCCAGTAGCTACGGACAAGTTCAGCCCCAGCATTTT. Translation gives CASSYGQVQPQHF.

The V and J genes are TRBV11-2 and TRBJ2-1; 9 bases agree with TRBD1. With 1 base clipped from V and 13 bases from J, the junction kept 5 bases outside the gene matches. Per the germline V gene, CDR1 is SGHAT and CDR2 is FQNNGV. The length of the CDR3 is 13 residues. CDR3 sequence reads: CASSLGDREIQFF. CDR3 DNA: TGTGCCAGCAGCTTAGGGGACAGGGAAATTCAGTTCTTC.

The V gene is TRBV27, the J gene TRBJ1-2; a possible D gene is TRBD1 (6 bases). The CDR3 sequence is 14 residues long. Between the trimmed V and J ends, which lost 6 bases and 6 bases, there was a span of 17 bases. CDR1 MNHEY and CDR2 SMNVEV come from the germline V gene (reference sequence). The CDR3 loop reads CASRRVQGKDGYTF. The CDR3 nucleotides are TGTGCCAGCAGAAGAGTACAGGGTAAGGATGGCTACACCTTC.

The chain has TRBV7-8 and TRBJ1-3; D call uncertain. V was trimmed by 1 base and J by 0 bases, leaving 10 bases between them. Germline V CDR1 and CDR2: SGHVS, FQNEAQ. The CDR3 has 16 amino acids. The CDR3 DNA sequence: TGTGCCAGCAGCTTAGGAGGTTACCTCTCTGGAAACACCATATATTTT. Amino acids: CASSLGGYLSGNTIYF.

The chain is built from TRBV7-6 and TRBJ2-1; 7 nucleotides agree with TRBD1. Trimming at V came to 5 bases and at J to 7 bases, leaving 11 bases not matched to a gene. The CDR3 covers 15 residues. Germline CDR1 and CDR2: SGHVS and FNYEAQ. CDR3 coding DNA: TGTGCCAGCAGCCCTTCTAGACAGGGCCTAAATGAGCAGTTCTTC. It encodes CASSPSRQGLNEQFF.

V gene TRBV7-9 combines with J gene TRBJ1-6; D is possibly TRBD1 (5 bases). Between the trimmed V and J ends, which lost 4 bases and 6 bases, there was a span of 7 bases. The CDR3 loop spans 13 amino acids. In germline, CDR1 is SEHNR, CDR2 FQNEAQ (reference sequence). The CDR3 coding sequence is TGTGCCAGCAGCTCGACAGCTAATTCACCCCTCCACTTT. Its translation: CASSSTANSPLHF.

V and J are TRBV13 and TRBJ1-2, with D possibly TRBD1 on 5 matching bases. Germline loops: CDR1 PRHDT, CDR2 FYEKMQ (reference sequence). This CDR3 has 14 amino acids. V was cut by 4 bases and J by 3 bases, with 12 bases left in between. In DNA form, the CDR3 reads TGTGCCAGCAGCTCCAAGGGGTTCGACTATGGCTACACCTTC. Its protein is CASSSKGFDYGYTF.

V and J are TRBV6-5 and TRBJ2-2, with unresolved D. This CDR3 has 14 residues. CDR1 MNHEY and CDR2 SVGAGI come from the germline V gene. Trimming pared 4 bases from V and 2 bases from J, leaving 8 bases between. The chain's CDR3 is CASSSLTNTGELFF. The DNA for the CDR3 is TGTGCCAGCAGTTCCCTTACTAACACCGGGGAGCTGTTTTTT.

The chain couples TRBV3-1 (or the pseudogene TRBV3-2) to TRBJ2-7; the D gene is possibly TRBD1 (6 bases). This CDR3 region has 15 residues. The germline V gene has CDR1 LGHDT and CDR2 YNNKEL (reference sequence). V was trimmed by 1 base and J by 4 bases, leaving 14 bases between them. The CDR3 nucleotides read TGTGCCAGCAGCCAAGGGGACATTTCAGTGTACGAGCAGTACTTC. Its protein product is CASSQGDISVYEQYF.

This clone has just one count. The V call is TRBV25-1, the J call TRBJ1-3, with 11 positions matching TRBD1. The germline V gene encodes CDR1 MGHDK and CDR2 SYGVNS. The CDR3 sequence is 16 residues long. With V trimmed by 1 base and J by 3 bases, 2 bases remained unmatched. CDR3 loop: CASSEWTGGGGNTIYF. CDR3 DNA: TGTGCCAGCAGTGAATGGACAGGGGGCGGTGGAAACACCATATATTTT.